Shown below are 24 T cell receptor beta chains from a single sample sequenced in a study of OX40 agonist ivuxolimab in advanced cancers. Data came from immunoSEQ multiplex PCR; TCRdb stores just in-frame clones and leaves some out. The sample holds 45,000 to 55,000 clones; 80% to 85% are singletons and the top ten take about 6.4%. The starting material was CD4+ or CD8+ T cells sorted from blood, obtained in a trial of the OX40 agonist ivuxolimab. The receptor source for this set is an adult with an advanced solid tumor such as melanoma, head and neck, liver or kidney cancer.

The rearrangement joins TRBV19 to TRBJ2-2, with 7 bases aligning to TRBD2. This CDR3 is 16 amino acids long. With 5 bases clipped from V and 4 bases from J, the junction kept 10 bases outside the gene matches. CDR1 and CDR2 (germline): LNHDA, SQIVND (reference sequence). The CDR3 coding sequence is TGTGCCAGTAGTCCTCTGGGGGGGGAGACCACCGGGGAGCTGTTTTTT. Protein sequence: CASSPLGGETTGELFF.

The CDR3 region is CASSQGVYLYGYTF. Here the CDR3 DNA reads TGTGCCAGCAGTCAAGGGGTCTACCTCTATGGCTACACCTTC. The chain employs TRBV28 and TRBJ1-2; tentatively, D is TRBD1 (5 bases). The CDR3 covers 14 residues. CDR1 and CDR2 from the germline V gene are MDHEN and SYDVKM. The V gene lost 5 bases and the J gene lost 4 bases, with 14 bases spanning the gap.

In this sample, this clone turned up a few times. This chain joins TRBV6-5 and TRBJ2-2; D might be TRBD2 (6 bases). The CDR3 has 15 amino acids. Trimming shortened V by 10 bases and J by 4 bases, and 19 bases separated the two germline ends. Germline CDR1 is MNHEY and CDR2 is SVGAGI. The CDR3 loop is CAIPREFEGTGELFF. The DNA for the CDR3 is TGTGCCATTCCTCGGGAGTTTGAGGGCACCGGGGAGCTGTTTTTT.

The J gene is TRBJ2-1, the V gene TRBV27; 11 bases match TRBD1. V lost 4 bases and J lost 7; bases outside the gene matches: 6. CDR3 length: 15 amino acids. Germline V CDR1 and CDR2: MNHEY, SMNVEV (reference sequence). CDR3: CASSSGTGGWNEQFF. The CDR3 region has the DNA TGTGCCAGCAGTTCAGGGACAGGGGGGTGGAATGAGCAGTTCTTC.

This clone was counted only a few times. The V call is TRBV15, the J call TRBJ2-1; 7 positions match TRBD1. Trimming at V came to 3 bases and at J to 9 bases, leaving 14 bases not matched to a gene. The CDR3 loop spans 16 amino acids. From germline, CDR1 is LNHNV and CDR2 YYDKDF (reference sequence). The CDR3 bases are TGTGCCACCAGCAGGCTTAGGGACAGTCCTAAGGGTGAGCAGTTCTTC. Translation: CATSRLRDSPKGEQFF.

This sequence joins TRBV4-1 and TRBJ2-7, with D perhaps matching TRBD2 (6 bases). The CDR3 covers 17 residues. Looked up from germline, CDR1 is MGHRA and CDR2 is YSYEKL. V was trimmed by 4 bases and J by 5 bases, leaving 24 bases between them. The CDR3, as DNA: TGCGCCAGCAGCCTTGGTTCTTTGGGGAGGAAAGGCAACGAGCAGTACTTC. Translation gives CASSLGSLGRKGNEQYF.

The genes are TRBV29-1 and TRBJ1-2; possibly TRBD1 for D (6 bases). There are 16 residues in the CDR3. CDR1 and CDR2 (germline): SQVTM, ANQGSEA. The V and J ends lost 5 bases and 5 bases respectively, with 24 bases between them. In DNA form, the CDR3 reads TGCAGCGTTAGGGGGTACCGGGACGAAGATTTTTATGGCTACACCTTC. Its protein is CSVRGYRDEDFYGYTF.

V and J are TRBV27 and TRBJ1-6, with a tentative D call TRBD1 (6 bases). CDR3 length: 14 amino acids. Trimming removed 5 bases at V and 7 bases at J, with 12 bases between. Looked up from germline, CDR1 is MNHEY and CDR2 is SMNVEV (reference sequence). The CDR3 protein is CASSPLTGNSPLHF. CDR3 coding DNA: TGTGCCAGCAGTCCGTTGACAGGCAATTCACCCCTCCACTTT.

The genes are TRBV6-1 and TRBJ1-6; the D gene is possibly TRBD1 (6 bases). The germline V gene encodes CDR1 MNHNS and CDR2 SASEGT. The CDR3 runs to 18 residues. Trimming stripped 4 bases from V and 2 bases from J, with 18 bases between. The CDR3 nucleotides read TGTGCCAGCAGTGCGCCCGGGCAGGGGAGAGCCTATAATTCACCCCTCCACTTT. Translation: CASSAPGQGRAYNSPLHF.

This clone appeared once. CDR3 nucleotide sequence: TGTGCCAGCAGTGAGCGGGACATGATCGCCTACGAGCAGTACTTC. It specifies CASSERDMIAYEQYF. The J gene is TRBJ2-7, the V gene TRBV6-1; tentatively, D is TRBD1 or TRBD2 (6 bases each). The CDR3 consists of 15 residues. Trimming removed 3 bases at V and 2 bases at J, with 14 bases between. Germline CDR1 MNHNS, CDR2 SASEGT.

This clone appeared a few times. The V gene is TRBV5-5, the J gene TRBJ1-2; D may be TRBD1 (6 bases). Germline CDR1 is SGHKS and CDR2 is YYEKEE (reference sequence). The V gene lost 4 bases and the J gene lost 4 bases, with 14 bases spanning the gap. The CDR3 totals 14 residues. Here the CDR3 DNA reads TGTGCCAGCAGCCCCGACAGGAACGTCTATGGCTACACCTTC. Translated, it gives CASSPDRNVYGYTF.

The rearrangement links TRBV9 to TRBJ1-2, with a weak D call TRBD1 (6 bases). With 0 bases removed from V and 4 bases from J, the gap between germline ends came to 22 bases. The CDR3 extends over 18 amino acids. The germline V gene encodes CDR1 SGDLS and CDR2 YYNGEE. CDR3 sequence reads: CASSVELGTNSKFYGYTF. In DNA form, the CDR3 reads TGTGCCAGCAGCGTAGAGTTGGGGACAAACTCGAAGTTCTATGGCTACACCTTC.

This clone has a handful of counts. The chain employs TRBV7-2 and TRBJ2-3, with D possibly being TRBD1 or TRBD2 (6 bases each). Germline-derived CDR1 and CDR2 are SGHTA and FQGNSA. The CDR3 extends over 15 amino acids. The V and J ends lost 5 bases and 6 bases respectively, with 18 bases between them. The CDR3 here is CASSPSGAGWDTQYF. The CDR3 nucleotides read TGTGCCAGCAGCCCCTCGGGGGCGGGGTGGGATACGCAGTATTTT. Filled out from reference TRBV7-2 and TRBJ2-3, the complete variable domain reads GAGVSQSPSNKVTEKGKDVELRCDPISGHTALYWYRQSLGQGLEFLIYFQGNSAPDKSGLPSDRFSAERTGGSVSTLTIQRTQQEDSAVYLCASSPSGAGWDTQYFGPGTRLTVL.

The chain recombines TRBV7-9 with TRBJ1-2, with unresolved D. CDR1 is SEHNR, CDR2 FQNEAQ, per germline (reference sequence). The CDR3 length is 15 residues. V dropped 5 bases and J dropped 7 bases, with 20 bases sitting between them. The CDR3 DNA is TGTGCCAGCAGCCCAGTCGGCGTCCAAGCTTCTGGCTACACCTTC. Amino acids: CASSPVGVQASGYTF.

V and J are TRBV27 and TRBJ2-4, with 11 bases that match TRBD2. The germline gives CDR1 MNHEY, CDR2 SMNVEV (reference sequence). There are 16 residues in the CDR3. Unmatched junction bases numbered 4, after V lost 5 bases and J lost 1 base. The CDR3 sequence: CASSLSGGAAKNIQYF. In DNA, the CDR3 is TGTGCCAGCAGTCTTAGCGGGGGGGCCGCCAAAAACATTCAGTACTTC.

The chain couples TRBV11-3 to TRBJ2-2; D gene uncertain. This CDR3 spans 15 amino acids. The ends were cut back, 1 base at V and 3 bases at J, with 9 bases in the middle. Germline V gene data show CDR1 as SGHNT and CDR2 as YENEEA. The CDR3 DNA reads TGTGCCAGCAGCTTAGTCCTTGGGGACACCGGGGAGCTGTTTTTT. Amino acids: CASSLVLGDTGELFF.

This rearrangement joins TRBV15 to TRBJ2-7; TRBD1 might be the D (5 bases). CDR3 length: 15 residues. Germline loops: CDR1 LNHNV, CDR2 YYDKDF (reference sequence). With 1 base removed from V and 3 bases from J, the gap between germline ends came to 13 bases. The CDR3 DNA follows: TGTGCCACCAGCAGAGTGCCAGGGAATGTCTACGAGCAGTACTTC. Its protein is CATSRVPGNVYEQYF.

CDR3 DNA: TGTGCCAGCAGCCTAGGGACAGTCCATCCGAACACTGAAGCTTTCTTT. It yields the protein CASSLGTVHPNTEAFF. The chain combines TRBV5-5 with TRBJ1-1; 7 nucleotides match TRBD1. This CDR3 spans 16 amino acids. J lost 1 base, V lost 4 bases, and 10 bases had no gene match. Looked up from germline, CDR1 is SGHKS and CDR2 is YYEKEE (reference sequence).

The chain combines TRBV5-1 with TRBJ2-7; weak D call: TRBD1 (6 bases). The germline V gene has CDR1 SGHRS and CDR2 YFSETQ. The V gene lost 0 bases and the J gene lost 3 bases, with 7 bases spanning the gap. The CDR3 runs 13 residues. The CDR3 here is CASSLGTDYEQYV. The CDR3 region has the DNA TGCGCCAGCAGCTTGGGGACAGACTACGAGCAGTACGTC.

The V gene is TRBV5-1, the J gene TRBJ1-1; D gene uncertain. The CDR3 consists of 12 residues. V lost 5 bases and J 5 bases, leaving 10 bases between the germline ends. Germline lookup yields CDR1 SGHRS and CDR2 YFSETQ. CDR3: CASRGSETEAFF. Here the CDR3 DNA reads TGCGCCAGCAGAGGGTCGGAGACTGAAGCTTTCTTT. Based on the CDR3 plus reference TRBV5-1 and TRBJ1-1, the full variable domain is KAGVTQTPRYLIKTRGQQVTLSCSPISGHRSVSWYQQTPGQGLQFLFEYFSETQRNKGNFPGRFSGRQFSNSRSEMNVSTLELGDSALYLCASRGSETEAFFGQGTRLTVV.

The CDR3 loop reads CASSLARNTEAFF. In DNA form, the CDR3 reads TGTGCCAGCAGCTTGGCTAGGAACACTGAAGCTTTCTTT. The gene calls are TRBV5-6 and TRBJ1-1; D remains unclear. Trimming cost V 0 bases and J 1 base, with 4 bases left between them. The CDR3 contains 13 residues. Germline CDR1 reads SGHDT; CDR2 reads YYEEEE.

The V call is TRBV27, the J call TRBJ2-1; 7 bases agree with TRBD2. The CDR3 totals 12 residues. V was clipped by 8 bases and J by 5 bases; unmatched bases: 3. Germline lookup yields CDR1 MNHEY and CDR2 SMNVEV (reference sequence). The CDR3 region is CASVRGDNEQFF. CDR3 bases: TGTGCCAGCGTACGGGGGGACAATGAGCAGTTCTTC.

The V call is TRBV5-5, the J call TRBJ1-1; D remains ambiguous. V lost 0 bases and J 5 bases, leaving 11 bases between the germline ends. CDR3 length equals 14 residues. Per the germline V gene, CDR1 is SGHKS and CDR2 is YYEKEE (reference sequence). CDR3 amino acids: CASSLEGAGTEAFF. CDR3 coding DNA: TGTGCCAGCAGCTTGGAGGGAGCGGGGACTGAAGCTTTCTTT.

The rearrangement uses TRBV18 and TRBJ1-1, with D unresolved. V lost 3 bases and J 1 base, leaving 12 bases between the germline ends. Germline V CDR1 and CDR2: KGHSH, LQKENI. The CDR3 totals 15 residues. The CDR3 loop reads CASSPGNSKNTEAFF. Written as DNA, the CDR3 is TGTGCCAGCTCACCCGGGAACAGTAAGAACACTGAAGCTTTCTTT.